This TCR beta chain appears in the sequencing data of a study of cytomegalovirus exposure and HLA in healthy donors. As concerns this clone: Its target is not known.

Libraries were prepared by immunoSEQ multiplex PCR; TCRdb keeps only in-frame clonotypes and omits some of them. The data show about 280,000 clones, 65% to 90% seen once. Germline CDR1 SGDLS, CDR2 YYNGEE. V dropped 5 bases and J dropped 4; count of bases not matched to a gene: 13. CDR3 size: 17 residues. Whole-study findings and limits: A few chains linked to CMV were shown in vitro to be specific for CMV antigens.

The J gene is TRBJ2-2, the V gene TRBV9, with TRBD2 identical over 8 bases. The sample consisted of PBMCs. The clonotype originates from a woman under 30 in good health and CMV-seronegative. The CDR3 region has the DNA TGTGCCAGCAGAGATGGGGGTGCGGGAGGAGGCACCGGGGAGCTGTTTTTT. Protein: CASRDGGAGGGTGELFF.